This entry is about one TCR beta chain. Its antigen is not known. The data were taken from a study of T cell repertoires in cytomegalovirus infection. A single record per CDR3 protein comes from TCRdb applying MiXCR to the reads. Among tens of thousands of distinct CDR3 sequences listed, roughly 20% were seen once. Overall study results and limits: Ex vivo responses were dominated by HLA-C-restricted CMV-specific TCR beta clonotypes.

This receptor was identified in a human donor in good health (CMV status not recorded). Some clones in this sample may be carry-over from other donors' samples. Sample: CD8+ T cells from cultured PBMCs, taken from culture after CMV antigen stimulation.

DNA for the CDR3: TGCAGTGGTTTTGACATAATGAACACTGAAGCTTTCTTT. Translated: CSGFDIMNTEAFF. V and J are TRBV20-1 and TRBJ1-1; no clear D gene. This CDR3 comprises 13 residues. V lost 7 bases to trimming and J lost 0 bases, with 12 bases between them. In germline, CDR1 is DFQATT, CDR2 SNEGSKA (reference sequence).